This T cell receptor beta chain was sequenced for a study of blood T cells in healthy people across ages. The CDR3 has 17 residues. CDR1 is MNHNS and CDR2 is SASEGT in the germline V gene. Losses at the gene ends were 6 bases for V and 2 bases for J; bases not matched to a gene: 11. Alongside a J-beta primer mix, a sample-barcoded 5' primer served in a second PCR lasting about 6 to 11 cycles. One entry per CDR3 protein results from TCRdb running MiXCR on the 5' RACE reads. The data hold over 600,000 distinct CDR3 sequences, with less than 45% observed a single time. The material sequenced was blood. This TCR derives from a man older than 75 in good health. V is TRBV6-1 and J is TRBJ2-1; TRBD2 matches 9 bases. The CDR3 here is CASSLDSGSLTYNEQFF. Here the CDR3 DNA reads TGTGCCAGCAGCCTCGATAGCGGGAGTCTCACCTACAATGAGCAGTTCTTC.